This is a list of T cell receptor beta chains from one sample in a study of T cell responses to AZD1222 COVID-19 vaccine. The data were produced by immunoSEQ multiplex PCR, yet TCRdb's version contains in-frame clones alone and is incomplete. This table has 150,000 to 200,000 clones, around 90% appearing once. This sample comprised peripheral blood, obtained on day 0 of AZD1222 vaccination. The origin of the receptors is an adult in good health. The CDR3 runs from the conserved cysteine through the conserved F or W. The D gene is left open where the match is weak. Clone size is stated in some rows and not others, as once, few, many or a class when expanded.

D: .
V: TRBV20-1
J: TRBJ2-5
size: .
CDR3: CSASGGAGETQYF
DNA: TGCAGTGCTAGTGGGGGGGCCGGAGAGACCCAGTACTTC

D: TRBD1
V: TRBV7-9
J: TRBJ1-1
size: .
CDR3: CASSPPGQGRTTEAFF
DNA: TGTGCCAGCAGCCCGCCGGGACAGGGAAGAACCACTGAAGCTTTCTTT

D: TRBD1
V: TRBV3-1/TRBV3-2
J: TRBJ2-4
size: once
CDR3: CASSSAGTGRLNIQYF
DNA: TGTGCCAGCAGCTCAGCCGGGACAGGGCGATTAAACATTCAGTACTTC

D: TRBD2
V: TRBV15
J: TRBJ2-2
size: .
CDR3: CATSRGLAGVSAGELFF
DNA: TGTGCCACCAGCAGAGGTCTAGCGGGAGTTTCAGCCGGGGAGCTGTTTTTT

D: .
V: TRBV7-8
J: TRBJ2-7
size: .
CDR3: CASSNRGSYEQYF
DNA: TGTGCCAGCAGCAACCGGGGGTCCTACGAGCAGTACTTC

D: TRBD1
V: TRBV9
J: TRBJ1-6
size: .
CDR3: CASSSDRGPDSPLHF
DNA: TGTGCCAGCAGCTCAGACAGGGGTCCCGATTCACCCCTCCACTTT

D: .
V: TRBV25-1
J: TRBJ1-1
size: .
CDR3: CASTRFVGGGRTEAFF
DNA: TGTGCCAGCACTCGTTTCGTGGGGGGCGGAAGAACTGAAGCTTTCTTT

D: TRBD2
V: TRBV6-6
J: TRBJ2-1
size: .
CDR3: CASSILSGTYNEQFF
DNA: TGTGCCAGCAGTATACTGAGCGGGACCTACAATGAGCAGTTCTTC

D: .
V: TRBV14
J: TRBJ2-3
size: .
CDR3: CASSQYPDRTDTQYF
DNA: TGTGCCAGCAGCCAATATCCCGACCGCACAGATACGCAGTATTTT

D: .
V: TRBV18
J: TRBJ1-3
size: .
CDR3: CASSPPGGAGNTIYF
DNA: TGTGCCAGCTCACCACCGGGGGGTGCCGGAAACACCATATATTTT

D: .
V: TRBV7-2
J: TRBJ2-3
size: .
CDR3: CASSLSSTDTQYF
DNA: TGTGCCAGCAGCCTTAGTAGCACAGATACGCAGTATTTT

D: .
V: TRBV12-3/TRBV12-4
J: TRBJ1-2
size: .
CDR3: CASSFGPNYGYTF
DNA: TGTGCCAGCAGTTTCGGGCCTAACTATGGCTACACCTTC

D: .
V: TRBV3-1/TRBV3-2
J: TRBJ2-3
size: .
CDR3: CASSQPQGGGFFDTQYF
DNA: TGTGCCAGCAGCCAGCCCCAAGGAGGAGGGTTCTTCGATACGCAGTATTTT

D: .
V: TRBV3-1/TRBV3-2
J: TRBJ2-7
size: .
CDR3: CASSPSQGGEQYF
DNA: TGTGCCAGCAGCCCATCACAGGGTGGCGAGCAGTACTTC

D: .
V: TRBV19
J: TRBJ1-2
size: .
CDR3: CASSITARNGYTF
DNA: TGTGCCAGTAGTATAACGGCCCGCAATGGCTACACCTTC

D: TRBD2
V: TRBV2
J: TRBJ2-3
size: .
CDR3: CASRAGLAGTDTQYF
DNA: TGTGCCAGCAGGGCCGGACTAGCGGGAACAGATACGCAGTATTTT

D: TRBD2
V: TRBV3-1/TRBV3-2
J: TRBJ2-1
size: .
CDR3: CASSQETRLAGSYNEQFF
DNA: TGTGCCAGCAGCCAAGAAACCCGACTAGCGGGCTCCTACAATGAGCAGTTCTTC

D: TRBD1
V: TRBV2
J: TRBJ1-2
size: .
CDR3: CASDVGSGGGYTF
DNA: TGTGCCAGCGACGTGGGGTCAGGGGGTGGCTACACCTTC

D: .
V: TRBV10-2
J: TRBJ1-1
size: .
CDR3: CASSPTGSFNMNTEAFF
DNA: TGCGCCAGCAGCCCGACAGGCTCCTTCAACATGAACACTGAAGCTTTCTTT

D: TRBD1
V: TRBV19
J: TRBJ1-3
size: .
CDR3: CASSIRGQRLSGNTIYF
DNA: TGTGCCAGTAGTATTCGGGGACAGAGACTCTCTGGAAACACCATATATTTT

D: .
V: TRBV11-1
J: TRBJ2-1
size: .
CDR3: CASSLRTGVSHNEQFF
DNA: TGTGCCAGCAGCTTACGGACGGGAGTATCCCACAATGAGCAGTTCTTC

D: .
V: TRBV4-1
J: TRBJ1-3
size: .
CDR3: CASSLPQGTGNTIYF
DNA: TGCGCCAGCAGCTTACCACAGGGTACTGGAAACACCATATATTTT

D: .
V: TRBV7-8
J: TRBJ1-5
size: .
CDR3: CASSLAPPLGPGTDQPQHF
DNA: TGTGCCAGCAGCTTAGCACCACCCTTAGGGCCAGGGACTGATCAGCCCCAGCATTTT

D: .
V: TRBV7-2
J: TRBJ1-1
size: .
CDR3: CASSLAGQVNTEAFF
DNA: TGTGCCAGCAGCTTAGCGGGGCAGGTGAACACTGAAGCTTTCTTT

D: .
V: TRBV5-4
J: TRBJ2-3
size: .
CDR3: CASSTSTDTQYF
DNA: TGTGCCAGCAGCACCAGCACAGATACGCAGTATTTT

D: TRBD1
V: TRBV7-6
J: TRBJ1-1
size: .
CDR3: CASRNLVKTGRGENTEAFF
DNA: TGTGCCAGCAGAAACTTAGTTAAGACAGGGCGGGGGGAGAACACTGAAGCTTTCTTT

D: .
V: TRBV19
J: TRBJ2-5
size: .
CDR3: CASSIGWGRVQETQYF
DNA: TGTGCCAGTAGTATAGGGTGGGGTAGGGTCCAAGAGACCCAGTACTTC

D: .
V: TRBV6-6
J: TRBJ1-2
size: .
CDR3: CASSYLGGDGYTF
DNA: TGTGCCAGCAGTTACCTCGGTGGGGATGGCTACACCTTC

D: .
V: TRBV28
J: TRBJ1-5
size: .
CDR3: CASSLGNSLHQPQHF
DNA: TGTGCCAGCAGTTTAGGTAACTCACTCCATCAGCCCCAGCATTTT

D: .
V: TRBV5-1
J: TRBJ1-1
size: .
CDR3: CASSLSRAHTEAFF
DNA: TGCGCCAGCAGCCTGTCCAGGGCACACACTGAAGCTTTCTTT

D: .
V: TRBV28
J: TRBJ1-4
size: .
CDR3: CASSTRTETNEKLFF
DNA: TGTGCCAGCAGTACTCGGACCGAAACTAATGAAAAACTGTTTTTT

D: .
V: TRBV7-2
J: TRBJ2-3
size: .
CDR3: CASLLERWGTDTQYF
DNA: TGTGCCAGCCTGCTCGAGAGGTGGGGCACAGATACGCAGTATTTT

D: .
V: TRBV5-4
J: TRBJ1-6
size: .
CDR3: CASSFSGVNSPLHF
DNA: TGTGCCAGCAGCTTCTCGGGGGTGAATTCACCCCTCCACTTT

D: .
V: TRBV5-4
J: TRBJ1-1
size: once
CDR3: CASSRGGVENTEAFF
DNA: TGTGCCAGCAGCCGGGGGGGGGTTGAGAACACTGAAGCTTTCTTT

D: .
V: TRBV5-1
J: TRBJ2-3
size: .
CDR3: CASSRGAADTQYF
DNA: TGCGCCAGCAGCAGGGGGGCGGCAGATACGCAGTATTTT

D: .
V: TRBV6-2/TRBV6-3
J: TRBJ2-7
size: .
CDR3: CASSYSGAYEQYF
DNA: TGTGCCAGCAGTTACTCGGGGGCCTACGAGCAGTACTTC

D: TRBD1
V: TRBV28
J: TRBJ1-1
size: .
CDR3: CASYRGISTEAFF
DNA: TGTGCCAGCTACAGGGGTATATCGACTGAAGCTTTCTTT

D: .
V: TRBV23-1
J: TRBJ2-7
size: .
CDR3: CASSRHNYEQYF
DNA: TGCGCCAGCAGTCGACACAACTACGAGCAGTACTTC

D: .
V: TRBV20-1
J: TRBJ1-6
size: .
CDR3: CSASEAGALHF
DNA: TGCAGTGCTAGCGAGGCCGGGGCCCTCCACTTT

D: .
V: TRBV27
J: TRBJ1-6
size: .
CDR3: CASSPEQGFTYNSPLHF
DNA: TGTGCCAGCAGTCCAGAACAGGGATTCACCTATAATTCACCCCTCCACTTT

D: .
V: TRBV28
J: TRBJ2-7
size: .
CDR3: CASSSPWTRLSYEQYF
DNA: TGTGCCAGCAGTTCCCCCTGGACACGGCTATCCTACGAGCAGTACTTC

D: TRBD2
V: TRBV7-8
J: TRBJ2-7
size: once
CDR3: CASSSPGLAGLYEQYF
DNA: TGTGCCAGCAGCTCACCGGGACTAGCGGGCCTCTACGAGCAGTACTTC

D: TRBD2
V: TRBV2
J: TRBJ2-1
size: .
CDR3: CASNQELARDEQFF
DNA: TGTGCCTCCAATCAAGAACTAGCGCGGGATGAGCAGTTCTTC

D: .
V: TRBV7-8
J: TRBJ2-3
size: .
CDR3: CASSSRRGGPSTQTDTQYF
DNA: TGTGCCAGCAGCTCCAGGAGGGGGGGGCCCTCCACACAGACGGATACGCAGTATTTT

D: .
V: TRBV5-4
J: TRBJ1-1
size: .
CDR3: CASSLGIGGRAFF
DNA: TGTGCCAGCAGCTTGGGCATCGGTGGAAGAGCTTTCTTT